These 5 T cell receptor beta chains came from one sample sequenced in a study of T-cell memory formation after mild COVID-19. TCRdb called the 5' RACE reads again in MiXCR, with one record for every CDR3 protein. In the table there are 300,000 to 400,000 distinct CDR3 sequences, roughly 15% of which are singletons. Sequenced: PBMCs or a T cell subset sorted from them (not recorded which). All receptors derive from a man aged 18 to 30 who had mild COVID-19 (a few samples of this study predate the infection). Cell type and time point are not known.

The chain joins TRBV5-1 to TRBJ2-5, with TRBD2 identical over 8 bases. CDR1 SGHRS and CDR2 YFSETQ come from the germline V gene. The CDR3 consists of 15 residues. V was pared by 0 bases and J by 4 bases, with 5 bases of the junction left unmatched. The CDR3, as DNA: TGCGCCAGCAGCTTGGACGGGGGGGCCCCAGAGACCCAGTACTTC. This gives the protein CASSLDGGAPETQYF.

The rearrangement joins TRBV3-1 to TRBJ2-3; D not certain. Germline CDR1 reads LGHDT; CDR2 reads YNNKEL (reference sequence). V was clipped by 0 bases and J by 3 bases, with 13 bases between them. This CDR3 has 16 amino acids. The CDR3: CASSQDRIAPTDTQYF. CDR3 nucleotides: TGTGCCAGCAGCCAAGATAGGATCGCACCTACAGATACGCAGTATTTT.

The chain has TRBV28 and TRBJ2-2, with D possibly TRBD2 on 5 matching bases. The germline gives CDR1 MDHEN, CDR2 SYDVKM. The ends were cut back, 0 bases at V and 6 bases at J, with 11 bases in the middle. There are 15 residues in the CDR3. CDR3 sequence (DNA): TGTGCCAGCAGTTTATGGATAACCGGGGCCGGGGAGCTGTTTTTT. This gives the protein CASSLWITGAGELFF. The whole variable domain, filled in from reference TRBV28 and TRBJ2-2, reads DVKVTQSSRYLVKRTGEKVFLECVQDMDHENMFWYRQDPGLGLRLIYFSYDVKMKEKGDIPEGYSVSREKKERFSLILESASTNQTSMYLCASSLWITGAGELFFGEGSRLTVL.

The chain recombines TRBV28 with TRBJ2-7, with D unresolved. CDR3 length: 12 amino acids. The germline gives CDR1 MDHEN, CDR2 SYDVKM. The V and J ends lost 3 bases and 4 bases respectively, with 7 bases between them. CDR3 DNA sequence: TGTGCCAGCAGTTTTGGGATATACGAGCAGTACGTC. Amino acid sequence: CASSFGIYEQYV.

The chain recombines TRBV7-9 with TRBJ2-1, with 12 positions matching TRBD2. V lost 3 bases and J lost 7; bases outside the gene matches: 10. The CDR3 sequence is 17 residues long. Germline assignment: CDR1 SEHNR and CDR2 FQNEAQ (reference sequence). The CDR3 sequence: CASSLGLAGGHGNEQFF. CDR3 bases: TGTGCCAGCAGCTTGGGGCTAGCGGGGGGGCATGGGAATGAGCAGTTCTTC.